This T cell receptor (beta chain) was identified in a study of blood T cell repertoires in COVID-19. Overall study: Samples of COVID-19 (acute and convalescent) were obtained from the United States, Italy and Spain. PBMCs, B-cell-depleted T cells, or T cells were the source of the cDNA or gDNA that made up the material.

Original processing methods: Amplified reference gene primers provided the basis for estimating nucleated cell counts. Clones were sequenced by immunoSEQ multiplex PCR, and TCRdb holds only the in-frame ones, with some missing. V and J calls and clone size are copied from that table; D and trimming were computed from the DNA. The table lists around 250,000 clones, more than 65% of them singletons. The clonotype was recovered from a man aged 50-60 years with active or convalescent COVID-19. The source material was peripheral blood.

The CDR3 region has the DNA TGTGCCAGCAGCGCCCTCGGGGGGGCTAAACTGGGGTCACCCCTCCACTTT. Its translation is CASSALGGAKLGSPLHF. The chain employs TRBV7-8 and TRBJ1-6; a possible D gene is TRBD1 (6 bases). The CDR3 has 17 residues. Germline CDR1 is SGHVS and CDR2 is FQNEAQ. The V end lost 5 bases, the J end lost 10 bases, and 24 bases lay between the germline ends. The complete variable domain, with remaining parts taken from reference TRBV7-8 and TRBJ1-6, reads GAGVSQSPRYKVAKRGQDVALRCDPISGHVSLFWYQQALGQGPEFLTYFQNEAQLDKSGLPSDRFFAERPEGSVSTLKIQRTQQEDSAVYLCASSALGGAKLGSPLHFGNGTRLTVT.